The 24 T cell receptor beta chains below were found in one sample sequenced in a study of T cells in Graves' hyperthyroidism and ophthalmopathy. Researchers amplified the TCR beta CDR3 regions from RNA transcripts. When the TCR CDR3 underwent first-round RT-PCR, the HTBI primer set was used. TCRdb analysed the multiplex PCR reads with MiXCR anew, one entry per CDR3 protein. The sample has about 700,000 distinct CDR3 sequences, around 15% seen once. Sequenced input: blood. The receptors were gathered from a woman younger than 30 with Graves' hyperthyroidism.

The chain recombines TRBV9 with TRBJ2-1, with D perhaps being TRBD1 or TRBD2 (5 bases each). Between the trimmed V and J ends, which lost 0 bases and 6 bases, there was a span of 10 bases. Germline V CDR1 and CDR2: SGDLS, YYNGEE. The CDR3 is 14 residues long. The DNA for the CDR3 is TGTGCCAGCAGCGTAGGGGGACCGTTCAATGAGCAGTTCTTC. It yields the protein CASSVGGPFNEQFF.

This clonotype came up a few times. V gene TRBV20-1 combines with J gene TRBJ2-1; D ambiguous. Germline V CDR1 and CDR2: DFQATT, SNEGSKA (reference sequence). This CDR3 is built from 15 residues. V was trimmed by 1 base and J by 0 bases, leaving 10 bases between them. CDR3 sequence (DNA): TGCAGTGCTAGAGTGGCGGCAAGCTCCTACAATGAGCAGTTCTTC. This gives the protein CSARVAASSYNEQFF.

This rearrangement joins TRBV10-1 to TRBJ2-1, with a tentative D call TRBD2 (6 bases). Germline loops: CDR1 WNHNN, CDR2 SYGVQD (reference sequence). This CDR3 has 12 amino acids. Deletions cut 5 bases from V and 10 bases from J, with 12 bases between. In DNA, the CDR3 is TGCGCCAGCAGTTCTGACGCGGGGGAGCAGTTCTTC. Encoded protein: CASSSDAGEQFF.

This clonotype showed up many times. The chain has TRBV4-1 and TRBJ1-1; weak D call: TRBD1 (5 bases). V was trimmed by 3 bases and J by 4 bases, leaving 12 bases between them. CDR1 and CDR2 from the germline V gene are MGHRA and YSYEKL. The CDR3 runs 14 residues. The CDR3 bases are TGCGCCAGCAGCCATCCAGGGAGGCCCACTGAAGCTTTCTTT. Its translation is CASSHPGRPTEAFF.

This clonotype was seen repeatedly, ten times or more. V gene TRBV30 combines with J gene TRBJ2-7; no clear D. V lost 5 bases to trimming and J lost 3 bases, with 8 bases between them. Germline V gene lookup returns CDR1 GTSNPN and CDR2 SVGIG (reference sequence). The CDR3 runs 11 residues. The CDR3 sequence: CAWGRLYEQYF. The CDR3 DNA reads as TGTGCCTGGGGCAGACTCTACGAGCAGTACTTC.

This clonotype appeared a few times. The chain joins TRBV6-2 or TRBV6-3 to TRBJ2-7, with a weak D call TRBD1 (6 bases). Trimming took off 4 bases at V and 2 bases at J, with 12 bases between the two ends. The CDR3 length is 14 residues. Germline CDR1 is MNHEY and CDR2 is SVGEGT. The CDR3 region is CASSSQGYPYEQYF. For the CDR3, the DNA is TGTGCCAGCAGTTCGCAGGGGTATCCCTACGAGCAGTACTTC.

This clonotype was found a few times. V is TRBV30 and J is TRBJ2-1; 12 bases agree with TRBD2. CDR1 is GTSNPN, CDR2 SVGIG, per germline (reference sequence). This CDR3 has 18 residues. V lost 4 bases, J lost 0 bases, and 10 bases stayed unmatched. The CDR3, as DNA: TGTGCCTGGATTGCAGTACTAGCGGGAGGATACTCCTACAATGAGCAGTTCTTC. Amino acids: CAWIAVLAGGYSYNEQFF.

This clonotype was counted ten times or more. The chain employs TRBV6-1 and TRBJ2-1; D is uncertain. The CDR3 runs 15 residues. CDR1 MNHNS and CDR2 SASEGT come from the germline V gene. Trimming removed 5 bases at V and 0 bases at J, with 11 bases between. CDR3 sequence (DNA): TGTGCCAGCAGTTCGAGGCGAGGCTCCTACAATGAGCAGTTCTTC. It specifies CASSSRRGSYNEQFF.

CDR3 coding DNA: TGTGCCAGCAGTGGAGCGCGGGAGAGCTACGAGCAGTACTTC. Its translation: CASSGARESYEQYF. V usage is TRBV27 and J usage is TRBJ2-7; 7 bases fit TRBD2. V lost 5 bases and J lost 3; bases outside the gene matches: 7. The CDR3 length is 14 residues. Germline-derived CDR1 and CDR2 are MNHEY and SMNVEV (reference sequence).

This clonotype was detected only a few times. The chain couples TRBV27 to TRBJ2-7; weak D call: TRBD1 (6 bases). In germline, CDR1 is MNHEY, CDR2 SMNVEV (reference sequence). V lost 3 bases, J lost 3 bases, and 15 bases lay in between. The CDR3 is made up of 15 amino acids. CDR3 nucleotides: TGTGCCAGCAGTTTCTCGACTGACAGGTTCTACGAGCAGTACTTC. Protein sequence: CASSFSTDRFYEQYF.

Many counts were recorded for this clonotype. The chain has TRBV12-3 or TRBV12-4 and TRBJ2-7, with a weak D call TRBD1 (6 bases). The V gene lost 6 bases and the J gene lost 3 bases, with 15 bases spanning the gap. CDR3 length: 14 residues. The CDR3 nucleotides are TGTGCCAGCAGCCTCGGGGACACCAACTACGAGCAGTACTTC. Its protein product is CASSLGDTNYEQYF.

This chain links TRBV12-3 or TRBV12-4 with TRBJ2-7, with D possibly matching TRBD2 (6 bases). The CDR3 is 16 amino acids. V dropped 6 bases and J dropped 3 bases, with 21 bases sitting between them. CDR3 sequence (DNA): TGTGCCAGCAGCCCCCGTCGGCCGGCGGGGAGCTACGAGCAGTACTTC. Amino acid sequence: CASSPRRPAGSYEQYF.

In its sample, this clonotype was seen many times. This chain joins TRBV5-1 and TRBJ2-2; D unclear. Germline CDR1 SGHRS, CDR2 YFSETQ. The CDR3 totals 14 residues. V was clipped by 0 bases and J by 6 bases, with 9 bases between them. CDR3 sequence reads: CASSLARVPGELFF. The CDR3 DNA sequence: TGCGCCAGCAGCTTGGCACGAGTTCCCGGGGAGCTGTTTTTT.

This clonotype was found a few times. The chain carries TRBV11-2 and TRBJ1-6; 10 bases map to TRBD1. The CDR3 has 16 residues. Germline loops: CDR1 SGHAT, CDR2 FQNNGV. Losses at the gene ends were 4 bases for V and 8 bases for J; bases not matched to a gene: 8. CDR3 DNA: TGTGCCAGCAGCTGGACCGGGACAGGGGAACATTCACCCCTCCACTTT. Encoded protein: CASSWTGTGEHSPLHF.

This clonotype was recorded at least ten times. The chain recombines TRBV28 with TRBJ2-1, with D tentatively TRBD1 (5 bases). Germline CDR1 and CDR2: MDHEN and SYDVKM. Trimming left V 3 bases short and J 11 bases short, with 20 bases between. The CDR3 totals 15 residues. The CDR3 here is CASSFGAQGPRQQFF. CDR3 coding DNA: TGTGCCAGCAGTTTCGGCGCGCAGGGCCCGAGACAGCAGTTCTTC.

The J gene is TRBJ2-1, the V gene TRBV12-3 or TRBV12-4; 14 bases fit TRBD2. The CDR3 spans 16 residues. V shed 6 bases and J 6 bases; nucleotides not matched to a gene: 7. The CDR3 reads CASRRPGLAGANEQFF. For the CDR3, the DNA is TGTGCCAGCAGACGGCCGGGACTAGCGGGAGCCAATGAGCAGTTCTTC.

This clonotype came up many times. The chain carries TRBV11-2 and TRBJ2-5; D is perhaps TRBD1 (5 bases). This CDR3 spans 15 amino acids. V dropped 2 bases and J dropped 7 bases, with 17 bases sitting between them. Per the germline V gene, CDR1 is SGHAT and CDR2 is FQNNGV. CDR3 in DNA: TGTGCCAGCAGCTTAAGCCTCAGGGAAGGGGTGACCCAGTACTTC. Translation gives CASSLSLREGVTQYF.

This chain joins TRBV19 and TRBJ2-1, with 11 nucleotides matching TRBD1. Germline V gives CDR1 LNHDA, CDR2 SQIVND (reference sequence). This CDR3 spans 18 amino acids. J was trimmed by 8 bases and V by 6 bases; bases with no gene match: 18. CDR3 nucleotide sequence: TGTGCCAGTAGCCCGGGACAGGGGGAGTGGACTAGCGTCCATGAGCAGTTCTTC. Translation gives CASSPGQGEWTSVHEQFF.

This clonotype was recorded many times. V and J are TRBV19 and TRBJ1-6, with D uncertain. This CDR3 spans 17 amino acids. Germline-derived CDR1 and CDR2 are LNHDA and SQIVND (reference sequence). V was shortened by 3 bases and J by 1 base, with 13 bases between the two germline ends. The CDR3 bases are TGTGCCAGTAGTATTGGAAAGGGTGCGTCCTATAATTCACCCCTCCACTTT. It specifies CASSIGKGASYNSPLHF. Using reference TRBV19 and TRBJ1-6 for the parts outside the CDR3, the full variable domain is DGGITQSPKYLFRKEGQNVTLSCEQNLNHDAMYWYRQDPGQGLRLIYYSQIVNDFQKGDIAEGYSVSREKKESFPLTVTSAQKNPTAFYLCASSIGKGASYNSPLHFGNGTRLTVT.

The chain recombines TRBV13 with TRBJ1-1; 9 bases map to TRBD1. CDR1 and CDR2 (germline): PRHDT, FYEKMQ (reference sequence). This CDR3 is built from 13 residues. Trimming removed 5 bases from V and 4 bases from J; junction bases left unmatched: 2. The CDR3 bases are TGTGCCAGCAGCGGACAGGGGATCACTGAAGCTTTCTTT. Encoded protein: CASSGQGITEAFF.

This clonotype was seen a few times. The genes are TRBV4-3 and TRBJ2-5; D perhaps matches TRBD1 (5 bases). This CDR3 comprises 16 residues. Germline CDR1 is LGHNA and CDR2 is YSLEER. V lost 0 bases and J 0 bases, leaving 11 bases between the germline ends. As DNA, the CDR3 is TGCGCCAGCAGCCAAGACTGGGGCAGGAACCAAGAGACCCAGTACTTC. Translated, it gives CASSQDWGRNQETQYF.

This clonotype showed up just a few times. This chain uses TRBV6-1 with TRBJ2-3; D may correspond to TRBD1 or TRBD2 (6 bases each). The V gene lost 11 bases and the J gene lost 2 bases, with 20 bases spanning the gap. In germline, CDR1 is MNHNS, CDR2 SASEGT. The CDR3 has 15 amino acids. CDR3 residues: CAAQPRGLNTDTQYF. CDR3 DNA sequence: TGTGCCGCTCAGCCCCGGGGGCTAAACACAGATACGCAGTATTTT.

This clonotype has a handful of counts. CDR3 region: CATTGTGVYTGELFF. The CDR3 DNA follows: TGTGCCACAACCGGGACAGGTGTCTACACCGGGGAGCTGTTTTTT. V usage is TRBV6-1 and J usage is TRBJ2-2; TRBD1 aligns across 8 bases. The CDR3 runs 15 residues. Germline CDR1 is MNHNS and CDR2 is SASEGT. J was trimmed by 3 bases and V by 10 bases; bases with no gene match: 10.

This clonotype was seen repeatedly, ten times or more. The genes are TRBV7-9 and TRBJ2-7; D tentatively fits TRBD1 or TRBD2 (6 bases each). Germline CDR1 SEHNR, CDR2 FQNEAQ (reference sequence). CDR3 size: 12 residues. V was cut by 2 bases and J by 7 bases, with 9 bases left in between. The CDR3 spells CASSLTGREQYF. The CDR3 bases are TGTGCCAGCAGCTTAACAGGGAGGGAGCAGTACTTC.